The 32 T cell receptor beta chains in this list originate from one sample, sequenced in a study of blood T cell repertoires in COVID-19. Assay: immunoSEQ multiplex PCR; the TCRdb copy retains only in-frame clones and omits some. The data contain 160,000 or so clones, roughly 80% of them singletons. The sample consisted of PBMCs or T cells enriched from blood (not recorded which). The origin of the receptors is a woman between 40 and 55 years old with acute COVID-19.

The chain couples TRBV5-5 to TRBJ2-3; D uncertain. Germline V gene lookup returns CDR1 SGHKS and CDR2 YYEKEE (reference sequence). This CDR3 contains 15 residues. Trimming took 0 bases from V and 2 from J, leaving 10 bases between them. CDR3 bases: TGTGCCAGCAGCTTGGTTAGTAATCCCACAGATACGCAGTATTTT. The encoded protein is CASSLVSNPTDTQYF. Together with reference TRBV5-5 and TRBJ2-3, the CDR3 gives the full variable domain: DAGVTQSPTHLIKTRGQQVTLRCSPISGHKSVSWYQQVLGQGPQFIFQYYEKEERGRGNFPDRFSARQFPNYSSELNVNALLLGDSALYLCASSLVSNPTDTQYFGPGTRLTVL.

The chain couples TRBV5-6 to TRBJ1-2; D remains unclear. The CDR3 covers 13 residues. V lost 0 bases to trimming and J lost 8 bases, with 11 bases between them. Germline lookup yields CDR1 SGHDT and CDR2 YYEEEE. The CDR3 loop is CASSLGQVRGYTF. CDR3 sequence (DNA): TGTGCCAGCAGCTTGGGGCAGGTCAGGGGCTACACCTTC. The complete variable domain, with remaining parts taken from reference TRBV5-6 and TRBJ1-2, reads DAGVTQSPTHLIKTRGQQVTLRCSPKSGHDTVSWYQQALGQGPQFIFQYYEEEERQRGNFPDRFSGHQFPNYSSELNVNALLLGDSALYLCASSLGQVRGYTFGSGTRLTVV.

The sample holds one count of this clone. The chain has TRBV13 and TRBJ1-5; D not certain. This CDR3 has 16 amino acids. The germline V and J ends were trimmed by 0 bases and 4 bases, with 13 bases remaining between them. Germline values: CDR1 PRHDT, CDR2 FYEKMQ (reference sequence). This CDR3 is CASSLGALGRNQPQHF. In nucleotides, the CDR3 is TGTGCCAGCAGCTTAGGGGCCCTAGGCAGAAATCAGCCCCAGCATTTT.

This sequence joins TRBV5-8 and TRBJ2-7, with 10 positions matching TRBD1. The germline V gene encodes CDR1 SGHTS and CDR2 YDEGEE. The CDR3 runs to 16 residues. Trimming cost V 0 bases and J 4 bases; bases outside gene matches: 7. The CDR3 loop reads CASSLGMGQGLYEQYF. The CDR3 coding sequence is TGTGCCAGCAGCTTGGGGATGGGACAGGGGTTGTACGAGCAGTACTTC.

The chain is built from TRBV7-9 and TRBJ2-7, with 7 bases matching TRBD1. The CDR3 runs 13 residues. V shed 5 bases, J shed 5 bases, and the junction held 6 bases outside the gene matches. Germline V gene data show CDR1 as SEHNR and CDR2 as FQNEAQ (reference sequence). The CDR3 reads CASSPGGQHEQYF. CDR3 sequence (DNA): TGTGCCAGCAGCCCTGGGGGACAGCACGAGCAGTACTTC.

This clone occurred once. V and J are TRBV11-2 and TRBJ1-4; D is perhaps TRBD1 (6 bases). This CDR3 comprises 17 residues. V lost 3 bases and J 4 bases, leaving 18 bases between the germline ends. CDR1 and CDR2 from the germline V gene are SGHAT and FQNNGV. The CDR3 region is CASSFGRPRQVNEKLFF. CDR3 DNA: TGTGCCAGCAGCTTTGGGCGACCAAGACAGGTTAATGAAAAACTGTTTTTT.

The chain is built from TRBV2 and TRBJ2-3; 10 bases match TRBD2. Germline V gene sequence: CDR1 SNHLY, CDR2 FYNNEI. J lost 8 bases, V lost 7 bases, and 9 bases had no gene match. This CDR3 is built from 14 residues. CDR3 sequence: CASIFLAGVGTQYF. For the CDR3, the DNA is TGTGCCAGCATTTTTCTAGCGGGAGTGGGTACGCAGTATTTT.

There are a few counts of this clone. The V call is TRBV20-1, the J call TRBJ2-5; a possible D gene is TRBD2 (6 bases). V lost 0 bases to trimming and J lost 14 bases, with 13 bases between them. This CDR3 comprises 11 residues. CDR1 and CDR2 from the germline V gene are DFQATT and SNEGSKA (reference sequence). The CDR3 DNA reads TGCAGTGCTAGAGAGGGCGAGACTAGTTACTTC. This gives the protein CSAREGETSYF.

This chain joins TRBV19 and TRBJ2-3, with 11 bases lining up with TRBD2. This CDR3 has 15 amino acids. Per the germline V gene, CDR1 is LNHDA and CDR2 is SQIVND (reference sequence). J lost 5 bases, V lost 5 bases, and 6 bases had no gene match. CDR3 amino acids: CASSVLAGVEDTQYF. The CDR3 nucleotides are TGTGCCAGTAGTGTACTAGCGGGAGTGGAAGATACGCAGTATTTT.

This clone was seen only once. Written as DNA, the CDR3 is TGTGCCTTACAGGGTTGGGTGACTAGCGGGAGTGGCGCAGATACGCAGTATTTT. It translates to CALQGWVTSGSGADTQYF. J is TRBJ2-3 and V is TRBV30; 12 nucleotides agree with TRBD2. The V and J ends lost 7 bases and 4 bases, in that order; junction bases with no gene match: 18. The CDR3 runs to 18 residues. CDR1 is GTSNPN, CDR2 SVGIG, per germline (reference sequence). Together with reference TRBV30 and TRBJ2-3, the CDR3 gives the full variable domain: SQTIHQWPATLVQPVGSPLSLECTVEGTSNPNLYWYRQAAGRGLQLLFYSVGIGQISSEVPQNLSASRPQDRQFILSSKKLLLSDSGFYLCALQGWVTSGSGADTQYFGPGTRLTVL.

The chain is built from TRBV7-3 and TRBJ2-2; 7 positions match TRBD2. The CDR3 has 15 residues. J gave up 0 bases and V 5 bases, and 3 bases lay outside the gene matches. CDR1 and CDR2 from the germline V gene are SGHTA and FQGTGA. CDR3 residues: CASSPGLANTGELFF. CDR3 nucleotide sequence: TGTGCCAGCAGCCCTGGACTAGCGAACACCGGGGAGCTGTTTTTT. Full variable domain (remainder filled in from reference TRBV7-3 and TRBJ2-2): GAGVSQTPSNKVTEKGKYVELRCDPISGHTALYWYRQSLGQGPEFLIYFQGTGAADDSGLPNDRFFAVRPEGSVSTLKIQRTERGDSAVYLCASSPGLANTGELFFGEGSRLTVL.

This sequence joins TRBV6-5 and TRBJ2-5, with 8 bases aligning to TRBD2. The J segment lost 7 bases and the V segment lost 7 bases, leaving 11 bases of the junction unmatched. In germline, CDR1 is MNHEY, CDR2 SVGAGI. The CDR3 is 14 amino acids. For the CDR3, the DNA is TGTGCCAGCACCCTTACTAGCGGCAATCCGACCCAGTACTTC. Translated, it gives CASTLTSGNPTQYF.

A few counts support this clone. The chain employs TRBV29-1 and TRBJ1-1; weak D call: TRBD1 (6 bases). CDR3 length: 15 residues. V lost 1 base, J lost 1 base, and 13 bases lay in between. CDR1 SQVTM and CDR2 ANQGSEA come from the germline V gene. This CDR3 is CSVEGTARRNTEAFF. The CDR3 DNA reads TGCAGCGTTGAAGGGACAGCGAGGAGGAACACTGAAGCTTTCTTT.

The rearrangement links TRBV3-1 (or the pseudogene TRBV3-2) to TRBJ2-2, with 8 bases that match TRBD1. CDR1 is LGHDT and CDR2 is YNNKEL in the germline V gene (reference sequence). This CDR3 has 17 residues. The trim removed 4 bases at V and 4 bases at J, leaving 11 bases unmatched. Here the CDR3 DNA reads TGTGCCAGCAGCCGGACCCAGGGGGCCGGAAGCACCGGGGAGCTGTTTTTT. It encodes CASSRTQGAGSTGELFF.

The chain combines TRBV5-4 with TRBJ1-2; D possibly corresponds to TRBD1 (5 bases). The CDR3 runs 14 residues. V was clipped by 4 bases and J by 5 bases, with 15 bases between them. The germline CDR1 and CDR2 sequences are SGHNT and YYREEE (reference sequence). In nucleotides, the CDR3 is TGTGCCAGCAGCCCCCAGGGCCCTCGGTATGGCTACACCTTC. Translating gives CASSPQGPRYGYTF. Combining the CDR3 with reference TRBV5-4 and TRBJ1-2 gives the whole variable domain ETGVTQSPTHLIKTRGQQVTLRCSSQSGHNTVSWYQQALGQGPQFIFQYYREEENGRGNFPPRFSGLQFPNYSSELNVNALELDDSALYLCASSPQGPRYGYTFGSGTRLTVV.

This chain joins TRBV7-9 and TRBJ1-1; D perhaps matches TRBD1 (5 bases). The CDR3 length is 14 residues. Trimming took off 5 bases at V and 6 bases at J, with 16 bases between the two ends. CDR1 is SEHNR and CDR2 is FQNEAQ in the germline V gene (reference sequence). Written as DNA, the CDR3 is TGTGCCAGCAGCCCAAGACGGGGGGATCCTGAAGCTTTCTTT. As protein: CASSPRRGDPEAFF.

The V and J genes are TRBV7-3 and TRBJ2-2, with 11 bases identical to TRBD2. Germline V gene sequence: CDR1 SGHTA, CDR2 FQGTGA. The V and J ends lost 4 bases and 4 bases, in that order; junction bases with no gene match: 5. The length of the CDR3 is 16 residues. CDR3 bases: TGTGCCAGCAGCTCCAAGGGACTAGCGGTCACCGGGGAGCTGTTTTTT. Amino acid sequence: CASSSKGLAVTGELFF.

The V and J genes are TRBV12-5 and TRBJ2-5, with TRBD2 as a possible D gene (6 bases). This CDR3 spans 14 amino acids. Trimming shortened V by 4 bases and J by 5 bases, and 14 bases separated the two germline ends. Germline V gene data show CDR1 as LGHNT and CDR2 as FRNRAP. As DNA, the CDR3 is TGTGCTAGTGGTTCGGCTATAAGCGGGGAGACCCAGTACTTC. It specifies CASGSAISGETQYF.

CDR3: CASSPAGTGAYTF. CDR3 sequence (DNA): TGCGCCAGCAGCCCAGCCGGGACAGGGGCCTACACCTTC. V and J are TRBV5-1 and TRBJ1-2, with 10 bases that match TRBD1. V lost 4 bases, J lost 10 bases, and 7 bases stayed unmatched. The CDR3 has 13 amino acids. CDR1 and CDR2 from the germline V gene are SGHRS and YFSETQ.

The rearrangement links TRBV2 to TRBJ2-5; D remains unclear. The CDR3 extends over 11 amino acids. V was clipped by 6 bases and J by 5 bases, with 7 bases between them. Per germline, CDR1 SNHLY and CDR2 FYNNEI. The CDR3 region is CASRMEETQYF. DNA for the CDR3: TGTGCCAGCAGGATGGAGGAGACCCAGTACTTC.

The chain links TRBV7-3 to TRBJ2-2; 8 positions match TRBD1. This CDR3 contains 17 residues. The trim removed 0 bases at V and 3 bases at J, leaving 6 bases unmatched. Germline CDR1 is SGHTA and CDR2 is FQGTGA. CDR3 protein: CASSLTAQGADTGELFF. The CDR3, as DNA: TGTGCCAGCAGCTTAACAGCCCAGGGGGCAGACACCGGGGAGCTGTTTTTT.

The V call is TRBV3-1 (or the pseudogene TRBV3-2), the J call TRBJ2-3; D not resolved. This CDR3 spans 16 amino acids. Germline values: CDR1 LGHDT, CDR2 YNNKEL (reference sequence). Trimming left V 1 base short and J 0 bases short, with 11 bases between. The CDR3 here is CASSQGSWRSTDTQYF. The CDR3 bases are TGTGCCAGCAGCCAAGGGTCCTGGCGGAGCACAGATACGCAGTATTTT.

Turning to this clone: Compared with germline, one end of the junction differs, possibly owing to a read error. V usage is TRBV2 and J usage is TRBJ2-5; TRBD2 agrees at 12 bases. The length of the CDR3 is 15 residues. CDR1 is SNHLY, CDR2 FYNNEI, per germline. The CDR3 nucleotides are TGTGCCAGCAGTGGGGGACTAGCGGGCCAAGGGACCCAGTACTTC. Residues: CASSGGLAGQGTQYF.

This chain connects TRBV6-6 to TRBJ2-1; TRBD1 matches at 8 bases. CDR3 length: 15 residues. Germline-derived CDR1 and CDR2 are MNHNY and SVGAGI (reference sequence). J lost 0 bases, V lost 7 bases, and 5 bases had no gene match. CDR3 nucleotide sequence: TGTGCCAGCATCACAGGGGGGAGCTCCTACAATGAGCAGTTCTTC. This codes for CASITGGSSYNEQFF.

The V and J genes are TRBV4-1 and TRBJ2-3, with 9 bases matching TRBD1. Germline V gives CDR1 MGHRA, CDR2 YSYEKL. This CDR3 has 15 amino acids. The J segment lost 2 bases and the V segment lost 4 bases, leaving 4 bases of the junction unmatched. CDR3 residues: CASSPDRGTTDTQYF. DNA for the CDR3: TGCGCCAGCAGCCCTGACAGGGGGACCACAGATACGCAGTATTTT.

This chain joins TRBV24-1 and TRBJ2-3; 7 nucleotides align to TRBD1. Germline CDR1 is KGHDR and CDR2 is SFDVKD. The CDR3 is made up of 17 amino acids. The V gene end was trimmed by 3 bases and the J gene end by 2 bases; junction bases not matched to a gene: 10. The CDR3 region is CATSDLQTGKLTDTQYF. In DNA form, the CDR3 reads TGTGCCACCAGTGATCTTCAGACAGGGAAACTCACAGATACGCAGTATTTT.

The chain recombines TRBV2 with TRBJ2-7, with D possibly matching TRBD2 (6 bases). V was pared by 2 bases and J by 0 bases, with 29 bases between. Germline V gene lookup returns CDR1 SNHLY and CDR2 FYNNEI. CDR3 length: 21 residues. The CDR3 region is CASSEPLGRGRGRHSSYEQYF. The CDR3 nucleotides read TGTGCCAGCAGTGAACCACTAGGGAGAGGGCGTGGGAGGCACAGCTCCTACGAGCAGTACTTC.

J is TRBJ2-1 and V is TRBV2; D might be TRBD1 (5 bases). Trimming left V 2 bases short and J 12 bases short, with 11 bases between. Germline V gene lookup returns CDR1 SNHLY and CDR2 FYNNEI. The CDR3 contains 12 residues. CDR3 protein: CASSESGAVQFF. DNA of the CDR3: TGTGCCAGCAGTGAAAGTGGGGCGGTGCAGTTCTTC.

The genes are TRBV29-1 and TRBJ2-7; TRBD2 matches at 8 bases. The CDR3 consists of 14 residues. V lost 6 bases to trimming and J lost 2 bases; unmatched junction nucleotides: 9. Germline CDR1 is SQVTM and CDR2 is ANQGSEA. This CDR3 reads CSVSVSGVTYEQYF. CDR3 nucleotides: TGCAGCGTGTCAGTTAGCGGGGTTACCTACGAGCAGTACTTC.

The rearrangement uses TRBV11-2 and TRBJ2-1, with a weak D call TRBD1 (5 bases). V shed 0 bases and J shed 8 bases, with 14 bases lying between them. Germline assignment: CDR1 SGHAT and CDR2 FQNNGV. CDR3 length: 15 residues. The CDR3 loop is CASSLDPTLGDEQFF. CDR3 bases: TGTGCCAGCAGCTTAGATCCGACCTTAGGGGATGAGCAGTTCTTC.

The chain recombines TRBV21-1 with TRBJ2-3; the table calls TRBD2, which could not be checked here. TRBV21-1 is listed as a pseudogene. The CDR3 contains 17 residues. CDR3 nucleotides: TGTGCCAGCAGCAATGATGAGCGGGAGGGATCCCGAGATACGCAGTATTTT. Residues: CASSNDEREGSRDTQYF.

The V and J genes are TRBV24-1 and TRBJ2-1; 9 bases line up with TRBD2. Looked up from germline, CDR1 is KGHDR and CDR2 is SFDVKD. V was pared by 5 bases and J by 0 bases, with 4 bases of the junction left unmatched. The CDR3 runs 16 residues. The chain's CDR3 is CATSGGGRASYNEQFF. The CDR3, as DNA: TGTGCCACCAGTGGGGGCGGGAGGGCCTCCTACAATGAGCAGTTCTTC.